Listed below are T cell receptor beta chains from one sample, sequenced in a study of blood T cell repertoires in COVID-19. Produced via immunoSEQ multiplex PCR; TCRdb's table is partial and in-frame only. The table records around 15,000 clones, around 88% of them present only once. Specimen: peripheral blood. The source of these receptors is a human donor in a cohort sampled during active COVID-19. Each CDR3 is given with its conserved first and last residue. D genes are given only for firm matches. Where a row states a size, it is once, few, many or the class of an expanded clone; other rows omit it.

v_gene: TRBV28
abundance: -
j_gene: TRBJ2-1
d_gene: TRBD1
CDR3aa: CASSPLGAGDRGLNEQFF
CDR3nt: TGTGCCAGCAGTCCCCTAGGAGCAGGGGACAGGGGGCTTAATGAGCAGTTCTTC

v_gene: TRBV7-9
abundance: few
j_gene: TRBJ2-2
d_gene: TRBD1
CDR3aa: CASSLVSQGANGELFF
CDR3nt: TGTGCCAGCAGCTTAGTGTCGCAGGGGGCGAACGGGGAGCTGTTTTTT

v_gene: TRBV2
abundance: once
j_gene: TRBJ2-3
d_gene: TRBD2
CDR3aa: CASRLAGLGTTDTQYF
CDR3nt: TGTGCCAGCAGGCTAGCGGGTCTCGGCACCACAGATACGCAGTATTTT

v_gene: TRBV5-6
abundance: -
j_gene: TRBJ1-2
d_gene: -
CDR3aa: CASSFEPWETAGYTF
CDR3nt: TGTGCCAGCAGCTTTGAACCTTGGGAGACGGCTGGCTACACCTTC

v_gene: TRBV28
abundance: few
j_gene: TRBJ2-7
d_gene: TRBD1
CDR3aa: CASTGRLGQGFEQYF
CDR3nt: TGTGCCAGCACCGGAAGGCTGGGACAGGGTTTCGAGCAGTACTTC

v_gene: TRBV7-3
abundance: once
j_gene: TRBJ2-7
d_gene: TRBD1
CDR3aa: CASSLGQAISNEQYF
CDR3nt: TGTGCCAGCAGCCTGGGACAGGCAATAAGTAACGAGCAGTACTTC

v_gene: TRBV28
abundance: -
j_gene: TRBJ2-7
d_gene: TRBD2
CDR3aa: CASSTAGTSATYEQYF
CDR3nt: TGTGCCAGCAGTACGGCCGGGACTAGCGCTACCTACGAGCAGTACTTC

v_gene: TRBV5-1
abundance: -
j_gene: TRBJ2-3
d_gene: -
CDR3aa: CASSPTGPPDTQYF
CDR3nt: TGCGCCAGCAGCCCGACAGGTCCCCCAGATACGCAGTATTTT

v_gene: TRBV11-2
abundance: -
j_gene: TRBJ1-5
d_gene: -
CDR3aa: CASSLSRGNQPQHF
CDR3nt: TGTGCCAGCAGCTTAAGCCGGGGGAATCAGCCCCAGCATTTT

v_gene: TRBV27
abundance: -
j_gene: TRBJ1-2
d_gene: -
CDR3aa: CASSLSLSGYGYTF
CDR3nt: TGTGCCAGCAGTTTATCTTTATCAGGGTATGGCTACACCTTC

v_gene: TRBV6-7
abundance: -
j_gene: TRBJ2-2
d_gene: TRBD1
CDR3aa: CASSYPRTGNTGELFF
CDR3nt: TGTGCCAGCAGTTACCCCAGGACAGGGAACACCGGGGAGCTGTTTTTT

v_gene: TRBV18
abundance: -
j_gene: TRBJ2-3
d_gene: -
CDR3aa: CASSPFTGMTDTQYF
CDR3nt: TGTGCCAGCTCACCATTCACAGGGATGACAGATACGCAGTATTTT

v_gene: TRBV15
abundance: -
j_gene: TRBJ1-2
d_gene: TRBD1
CDR3aa: CATSPRQGAAYTF
CDR3nt: TGTGCCACCAGCCCACGACAGGGGGCAGCCTACACCTTC

v_gene: TRBV7-8
abundance: -
j_gene: TRBJ2-3
d_gene: TRBD2
CDR3aa: CASSLGRGGAADTQYF
CDR3nt: TGTGCCAGCAGCTTAGGGCGCGGGGGAGCGGCAGATACGCAGTATTTT

v_gene: TRBV9
abundance: -
j_gene: TRBJ2-7
d_gene: -
CDR3aa: CASSPYRAHEQYF
CDR3nt: TGTGCCAGCAGCCCCTACAGGGCCCACGAGCAGTACTTC

v_gene: TRBV3-1/TRBV3-2
abundance: -
j_gene: TRBJ2-1
d_gene: TRBD2
CDR3aa: CASSSGGAGVVKFF
CDR3nt: TGTGCCAGCAGCTCCGGGGGAGCGGGAGTTGTGAAGTTCTTC

v_gene: TRBV15
abundance: -
j_gene: TRBJ1-2
d_gene: TRBD1
CDR3aa: CATSRDRGLIRGYTF
CDR3nt: TGTGCCACCAGCAGGGACAGGGGGCTGATCCGGGGCTACACCTTC

v_gene: TRBV24-1
abundance: few
j_gene: TRBJ2-1
d_gene: TRBD1
CDR3aa: CATGTGGATYNEQFF
CDR3nt: TGTGCCACAGGGACAGGGGGCGCGACCTACAATGAGCAGTTCTTC

v_gene: TRBV3-1/TRBV3-2
abundance: -
j_gene: TRBJ2-1
d_gene: TRBD2
CDR3aa: CASSPHRGTSGLDEQFF
CDR3nt: TGTGCCAGCAGCCCACACCGGGGGACTAGCGGTTTGGATGAGCAGTTCTTC

v_gene: TRBV19
abundance: -
j_gene: TRBJ2-7
d_gene: TRBD2
CDR3aa: CASSTGLAGGPSSLYF
CDR3nt: TGTGCCAGTAGTACGGGACTAGCGGGAGGGCCGTCTTCCCTCTACTTC

v_gene: TRBV24-1
abundance: -
j_gene: TRBJ2-1
d_gene: TRBD2
CDR3aa: CATSDPSGRTSSYNEQFF
CDR3nt: TGTGCCACCAGTGATCCTAGCGGGAGGACATCCTCCTACAATGAGCAGTTCTTC

v_gene: TRBV5-6
abundance: -
j_gene: TRBJ2-3
d_gene: -
CDR3aa: CASSLGLVSTDTQYF
CDR3nt: TGTGCCAGCAGCTTGGGGCTCGTTAGCACAGATACGCAGTATTTT

v_gene: TRBV6-5
abundance: -
j_gene: TRBJ1-2
d_gene: TRBD1
CDR3aa: CASSYSTSGTGNGYTF
CDR3nt: TGTGCCAGCAGTTACTCGACCTCCGGGACAGGGAATGGCTACACCTTC

v_gene: TRBV27
abundance: -
j_gene: TRBJ2-3
d_gene: -
CDR3aa: CASGINTDTQYF
CDR3nt: TGTGCCAGCGGCATTAACACAGATACGCAGTATTTT

v_gene: TRBV10-3
abundance: -
j_gene: TRBJ1-5
d_gene: -
CDR3aa: CAISGQVNQNQPQHF
CDR3nt: TGTGCCATCAGTGGACAGGTTAATCAGAATCAGCCCCAGCATTTT

v_gene: TRBV4-2
abundance: -
j_gene: TRBJ2-3
d_gene: -
CDR3aa: CASSQVQAERGTDTQYF
CDR3nt: TGTGCCAGCAGCCAAGTGCAAGCGGAGCGTGGCACAGATACGCAGTATTTT

v_gene: TRBV7-8
abundance: once
j_gene: TRBJ2-7
d_gene: -
CDR3aa: CASALEGPYEQYF
CDR3nt: TGTGCCAGCGCGCTGGAGGGCCCCTACGAGCAGTACTTC

v_gene: TRBV6-6
abundance: few
j_gene: TRBJ1-5
d_gene: TRBD1
CDR3aa: CASSYEGAGQPQHF
CDR3nt: TGTGCCAGCAGTTATGAGGGGGCTGGTCAGCCCCAGCATTTT

v_gene: TRBV4-2
abundance: -
j_gene: TRBJ2-7
d_gene: TRBD1
CDR3aa: CASSQGLGTGYEQYF
CDR3nt: TGTGCCAGCAGCCAAGGGCTTGGGACAGGTTACGAGCAGTACTTC

v_gene: TRBV15
abundance: -
j_gene: TRBJ2-2
d_gene: -
CDR3aa: CATSRDRVTNTGELFF
CDR3nt: TGTGCCACCAGCAGAGACCGAGTAACGAACACCGGGGAGCTGTTTTTT

v_gene: TRBV2
abundance: -
j_gene: TRBJ1-2
d_gene: TRBD1
CDR3aa: CASSDKGAEVGGYTF
CDR3nt: TGTGCCAGCAGTGATAAGGGGGCAGAGGTTGGTGGCTACACCTTC

v_gene: TRBV6-8
abundance: -
j_gene: TRBJ1-3
d_gene: TRBD1
CDR3aa: CASSYFQRLRTGQYSGNTIYF
CDR3nt: TGTGCCAGCAGTTACTTCCAACGTCTCCGGACAGGGCAATATTCTGGAAACACCATATATTTT

v_gene: TRBV12-3/TRBV12-4
abundance: once
j_gene: TRBJ2-1
d_gene: -
CDR3aa: CASSPGYHNEQFF
CDR3nt: TGTGCCAGCAGTCCGGGGTACCACAATGAGCAGTTCTTC

v_gene: TRBV7-6
abundance: -
j_gene: TRBJ1-1
d_gene: TRBD1
CDR3aa: CASSSDRTGRTTEAFF
CDR3nt: TGTGCCAGCAGCTCAGACAGGACAGGGAGGACCACTGAAGCTTTCTTT

v_gene: TRBV18
abundance: -
j_gene: TRBJ2-1
d_gene: TRBD2
CDR3aa: CASSRTGLAGGNHNEQFF
CDR3nt: TGTGCCAGCTCACGGACGGGACTAGCGGGGGGGAACCACAATGAGCAGTTCTTC

v_gene: TRBV19
abundance: few
j_gene: TRBJ1-5
d_gene: TRBD1
CDR3aa: CASSTRDRKGMWQPQHF
CDR3nt: TGTGCCAGTAGTACCCGGGACAGGAAGGGGATGTGGCAGCCCCAGCATTTT

v_gene: TRBV15
abundance: -
j_gene: TRBJ2-5
d_gene: -
CDR3aa: CATSRGNGGTQYF
CDR3nt: TGTGCCACCAGCAGGGGGAACGGGGGTACCCAGTACTTC

v_gene: TRBV9
abundance: -
j_gene: TRBJ2-3
d_gene: TRBD2
CDR3aa: CASSLRTSPDTQYF
CDR3nt: TGTGCCAGCAGCCTTAGGACTAGCCCAGATACGCAGTATTTT

v_gene: TRBV9
abundance: -
j_gene: TRBJ2-7
d_gene: TRBD1
CDR3aa: CASSVVWTGGEQYF
CDR3nt: TGTGCCAGCAGCGTAGTTTGGACAGGGGGCGAGCAGTACTTC

v_gene: TRBV19
abundance: -
j_gene: TRBJ1-1
d_gene: TRBD1
CDR3aa: CASSARTGITEAFF
CDR3nt: TGTGCCAGTAGCGCCCGGACAGGCATCACTGAAGCTTTCTTT

v_gene: TRBV15
abundance: -
j_gene: TRBJ2-3
d_gene: TRBD2
CDR3aa: CATSRDSGGATDTQYF
CDR3nt: TGTGCCACCAGCAGGGACAGCGGGGGGGCCACAGATACGCAGTATTTT

v_gene: TRBV6-5
abundance: once
j_gene: TRBJ2-4
d_gene: -
CDR3aa: CASSYTQGNIQYF
CDR3nt: TGTGCCAGCAGTTACACCCAGGGTAACATTCAGTACTTC

v_gene: TRBV6-2/TRBV6-3
abundance: -
j_gene: TRBJ2-7
d_gene: TRBD2
CDR3aa: CASSRSQGGSYSYEQYF
CDR3nt: TGTGCCAGCAGCAGAAGTCAGGGCGGGAGCTACTCCTACGAGCAGTACTTC

v_gene: TRBV6-2/TRBV6-3
abundance: -
j_gene: TRBJ2-7
d_gene: -
CDR3aa: CASSYSIGDSSYEQYF
CDR3nt: TGTGCCAGCAGTTACTCGATAGGGGACTCCTCTTACGAGCAGTACTTC

v_gene: TRBV6-2/TRBV6-3
abundance: -
j_gene: TRBJ2-3
d_gene: TRBD2
CDR3aa: CASSRAGEADTQYF
CDR3nt: TGTGCCAGCAGCCGAGCGGGAGAGGCAGATACGCAGTATTTT

v_gene: TRBV3-1/TRBV3-2
abundance: -
j_gene: TRBJ2-5
d_gene: TRBD2
CDR3aa: CASSQPAGASGGVRETQYF
CDR3nt: TGTGCCAGCAGCCAACCCGCGGGGGCTAGCGGGGGCGTACGAGAGACCCAGTACTTC

v_gene: TRBV7-9
abundance: -
j_gene: TRBJ2-7
d_gene: TRBD2
CDR3aa: CASSFWGGRASYEQYF
CDR3nt: TGTGCCAGCAGTTTTTGGGGCGGGAGGGCCTCCTACGAGCAGTACTTC

v_gene: TRBV19
abundance: -
j_gene: TRBJ2-1
d_gene: -
CDR3aa: CASLISQGGNYNEQFF
CDR3nt: TGTGCCAGCCTCATATCCCAAGGCGGGAACTACAATGAGCAGTTCTTC

v_gene: TRBV7-8
abundance: -
j_gene: TRBJ2-3
d_gene: -
CDR3aa: CASRNRPRYGGTDTQYF
CDR3nt: TGTGCCAGCAGGAACCGCCCCCGGTATGGAGGCACAGATACGCAGTATTTT

v_gene: TRBV5-1
abundance: -
j_gene: TRBJ2-5
d_gene: -
CDR3aa: CASSLRGGLTETQYF
CDR3nt: TGCGCCAGCAGCTTAAGGGGTGGGTTGACGGAGACCCAGTACTTC

v_gene: TRBV5-1
abundance: -
j_gene: TRBJ1-3
d_gene: -
CDR3aa: CASSLAPGGNTIYF
CDR3nt: TGCGCCAGCAGCTTGGCCCCGGGAGGAAACACCATATATTTT

v_gene: TRBV5-1
abundance: -
j_gene: TRBJ2-2
d_gene: -
CDR3aa: CASSLRTILSGELFF
CDR3nt: TGCGCCAGCAGCCTAAGGACTATTCTTAGCGGGGAGCTGTTTTTT

v_gene: TRBV11-2
abundance: -
j_gene: TRBJ2-5
d_gene: -
CDR3aa: CASSRLGFETQYF
CDR3nt: TGTGCCAGCAGCCGACTGGGTTTTGAGACCCAGTACTTC

v_gene: TRBV27
abundance: -
j_gene: TRBJ2-3
d_gene: -
CDR3aa: CASRPGVDTQYF
CDR3nt: TGTGCCAGCCGTCCGGGGGTAGATACGCAGTATTTT